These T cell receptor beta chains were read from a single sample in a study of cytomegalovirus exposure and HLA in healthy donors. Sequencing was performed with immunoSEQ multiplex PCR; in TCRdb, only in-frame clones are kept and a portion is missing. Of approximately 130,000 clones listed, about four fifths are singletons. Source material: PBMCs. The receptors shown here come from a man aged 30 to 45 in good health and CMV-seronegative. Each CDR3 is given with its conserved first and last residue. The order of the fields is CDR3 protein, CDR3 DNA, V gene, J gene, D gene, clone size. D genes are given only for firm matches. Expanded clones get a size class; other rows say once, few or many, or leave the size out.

CDR3: CASTSGVGSGANVLTF
DNA: TGTGCCAGCACCTCAGGGGTCGGCTCTGGGGCCAACGTCCTGACTTTC
V: TRBV28
J: TRBJ2-6
D: .
size: .

CDR3: CASSFWAGGADEQFF
DNA: TGTGCCAGCAGCTTTTGGGCGGGAGGGGCTGATGAGCAGTTCTTC
V: TRBV5-4
J: TRBJ2-1
D: TRBD2
size: .

CDR3: CASSPGQVPDTQYF
DNA: TGTGCCAGCAGCCCGGGACAGGTCCCAGATACGCAGTATTTT
V: TRBV7-2
J: TRBJ2-3
D: TRBD1
size: .

CDR3: CASSDPFVDGYTF
DNA: TGTGCCAGCAGTGACCCATTCGTAGATGGCTACACCTTC
V: TRBV6-1
J: TRBJ1-2
D: .
size: .

CDR3: CASSVDGDYNSPLHF
DNA: TGTGCCAGCAGCGTGGACGGGGACTATAATTCACCCCTCCACTTT
V: TRBV9
J: TRBJ1-6
D: .
size: .

CDR3: CASTRDMAKKLFF
DNA: TGTGCCAGTACCCGGGACATGGCGAAAAAACTGTTTTTT
V: TRBV28
J: TRBJ1-4
D: .
size: few

CDR3: CASSLSSEIYEQYF
DNA: TGCGCCAGCAGCTTGTCTAGCGAGATCTACGAGCAGTACTTC
V: TRBV5-1
J: TRBJ2-7
D: .
size: .

CDR3: CASSVSRGRGYTF
DNA: TGTGCCAGCAGTGTATCCAGGGGGCGCGGCTACACCTTC
V: TRBV6-1
J: TRBJ1-2
D: TRBD1
size: .

CDR3: CASRPNKGLSYEQYF
DNA: TGTGCCAGCAGGCCAAATAAGGGGCTCTCCTACGAGCAGTACTTC
V: TRBV27
J: TRBJ2-7
D: .
size: .

CDR3: CASSLGGIYGYTF
DNA: TGTGCCAGCAGCTTGGGCGGAATCTATGGCTACACCTTC
V: TRBV5-8
J: TRBJ1-2
D: .
size: .

CDR3: CASSPPSGGAADTQYF
DNA: TGTGCCAGCTCACCACCTAGCGGGGGGGCCGCAGATACGCAGTATTTT
V: TRBV18
J: TRBJ2-3
D: TRBD2
size: .

CDR3: CASSRLAETDTQYF
DNA: TGTGCCAGCAGTCGACTAGCAGAAACAGATACGCAGTATTTT
V: TRBV6-6
J: TRBJ2-3
D: TRBD2
size: few

CDR3: CASSSTGGPVDEQFF
DNA: TGTGCCAGCAGTTCAACGGGAGGGCCGGTCGATGAGCAGTTCTTC
V: TRBV6-5
J: TRBJ2-1
D: TRBD2
size: .

CDR3: CASRTLDRGTLEQYF
DNA: TGTGCCAGCAGAACCTTGGACAGGGGAACCCTCGAGCAGTACTTC
V: TRBV27
J: TRBJ2-7
D: TRBD1
size: .

CDR3: CASSRTGKSQPQHF
DNA: TGTGCCAGCAGTCGGACAGGGAAGTCTCAGCCCCAGCATTTT
V: TRBV6-5
J: TRBJ1-5
D: TRBD1
size: few

CDR3: CASSPNRETKNIQYF
DNA: TGCGCCAGCAGCCCGAACAGGGAAACCAAAAACATTCAGTACTTC
V: TRBV5-1
J: TRBJ2-4
D: .
size: .

CDR3: CASIGGQGNTIYF
DNA: TGTGCCAGCATTGGAGGGCAAGGAAACACCATATATTTT
V: TRBV28
J: TRBJ1-3
D: .
size: .

CDR3: CASRANEGSLKLFF
DNA: TGTGCCAGCAGAGCCAACGAGGGTTCTTTGAAACTGTTTTTT
V: TRBV27
J: TRBJ1-4
D: .
size: .

CDR3: CASSRGVDGYTF
DNA: TGTGCCAGCAGCCGGGGGGTGGATGGCTACACCTTC
V: TRBV7-9
J: TRBJ1-2
D: .
size: .

CDR3: CASSPGAGETQYF
DNA: TGTGCCAGCAGCCCCGGTGCGGGAGAGACCCAGTACTTC
V: TRBV7-9
J: TRBJ2-5
D: .
size: once

CDR3: CASSGTTGDTQYF
DNA: TGTGCCAGCAGCGGAACGACAGGAGATACGCAGTATTTT
V: TRBV9
J: TRBJ2-3
D: .
size: .

CDR3: CASSAVGTGNNYGYTF
DNA: TGTGCCAGCAGCGCGGTTGGGACAGGGAATAACTATGGCTACACCTTC
V: TRBV9
J: TRBJ1-2
D: TRBD1
size: few

CDR3: CASSYSLNSGANVLTF
DNA: TGTGCCAGCAGTTACTCGTTAAACTCTGGGGCCAACGTCCTGACTTTC
V: TRBV6-5
J: TRBJ2-6
D: .
size: .

CDR3: CASQTRGQGVPQETQYF
DNA: TGTGCCAGCCAAACTCGGGGACAGGGGGTGCCCCAAGAGACCCAGTACTTC
V: TRBV28
J: TRBJ2-5
D: TRBD1
size: .

CDR3: CASGSSGGIQETQYF
DNA: TGTGCCAGCGGGTCTAGCGGGGGAATCCAAGAGACCCAGTACTTC
V: TRBV6-5
J: TRBJ2-5
D: TRBD2
size: .

CDR3: CASSLLADLYNEQFF
DNA: TGCGCCAGCAGCTTGCTAGCGGACCTTTACAATGAGCAGTTCTTC
V: TRBV5-1
J: TRBJ2-1
D: TRBD2
size: .